Below are 26 T cell receptor beta chains sequenced from a single sample in a study of technical replicates of blood from a few donors. Method: immunoSEQ multiplex PCR; TCRdb's copy keeps in-frame clones and lacks some. The table has approximately 68,000 clones, around 97% seen once; the top ten hold more than 0.25%. The sequenced sample consisted of T cells isolated from PBMCs. The receptors here all came from a human donor in good health.

V and J are TRBV6-6 and TRBJ2-7; possible D gene TRBD2, 7 bases. Germline V gene sequence: CDR1 MNHNY, CDR2 SVGAGI (reference sequence). V was cut by 7 bases and J by 5 bases, with 9 bases left in between. The CDR3 has 11 residues. CDR3 residues: CASTGGHEQYF. CDR3 DNA: TGTGCCAGCACGGGGGGCCACGAGCAGTACTTC.

The rearrangement uses TRBV30 and TRBJ2-3, with a weak D call TRBD1 (7 bases). Per the germline V gene, CDR1 is GTSNPN and CDR2 is SVGIG (reference sequence). Trimming removed 1 base at V and 1 base at J, with 12 bases between. The length of the CDR3 is 15 residues. CDR3 sequence reads: CAWSDLRGGTDTQYF. The CDR3 coding sequence is TGTGCCTGGAGTGACCTCAGGGGGGGCACAGATACGCAGTATTTT.

The chain carries TRBV10-3 and TRBJ2-5; D not resolved. In germline, CDR1 is ENHRY, CDR2 SYGVKD. Trimming pared 2 bases from V and 0 bases from J, leaving 4 bases between. The CDR3 loop spans 13 amino acids. This chain's CDR3 is CAISEENQETQYF. The CDR3 DNA reads TGTGCCATCAGTGAGGAGAACCAAGAGACCCAGTACTTC.

The rearrangement links TRBV19 to TRBJ2-2, with a possible D match to TRBD2 (6 bases). Trimming took 10 bases from V and 3 from J, leaving 12 bases between them. This CDR3 is built from 13 residues. Germline loops: CDR1 LNHDA, CDR2 SQIVND (reference sequence). DNA for the CDR3: TGTGCCACCTCTAGCGCTTACACCGGGGAGCTGTTTTTT. Translated: CATSSAYTGELFF.

The chain carries TRBV7-8 and TRBJ2-1, with D possibly being TRBD2 (6 bases). The CDR3 loop spans 15 amino acids. CDR1 is SGHVS, CDR2 FQNEAQ, per germline. Trimming cost V 4 bases and J 7 bases, with 17 bases left between them. CDR3 in amino acids: CASSSSPTSFNEQFF. CDR3 in DNA: TGTGCCAGCAGCTCTTCACCCACTAGCTTTAATGAGCAGTTCTTC.

CDR3 DNA: TGTGCCAGCACCGGGCAGGGGGCTAGCGGGAGGCGCGATGAGCAGTTCTTC. Its translation is CASTGQGASGRRDEQFF. The rearrangement uses TRBV28 and TRBJ2-1, with 11 bases fitting TRBD2. This CDR3 contains 17 residues. The junction had 16 bases not matched to a gene; V was cut back by 7 bases and J by 8 bases. From germline, CDR1 is MDHEN and CDR2 SYDVKM.

J is TRBJ2-2 and V is TRBV4-1, with TRBD1 as a possible D gene (5 bases). Per germline, CDR1 MGHRA and CDR2 YSYEKL. The V end was cut by 3 bases, the J end by 4 bases, with 12 bases between. The CDR3 contains 15 residues. The CDR3: CASSQDTRSTGELFF. The CDR3 region has the DNA TGCGCCAGCAGCCAGGACACTCGGAGCACCGGGGAGCTGTTTTTT.

The chain carries TRBV25-1 and TRBJ2-6; 8 bases map to TRBD1. The germline V gene has CDR1 MGHDK and CDR2 SYGVNS. The J segment lost 4 bases and the V segment lost 6 bases, leaving 8 bases of the junction unmatched. The CDR3 is 16 amino acids. As DNA, the CDR3 is TGTGCCAGCAGGGCAGGGGGCGCAGGAGGGGCCAACGTCCTGACTTTC. It is translated as CASRAGGAGGANVLTF.

The CDR3 DNA is TGTGCCAGTAGTACGATGGACAGGGAAGAGCAGTACTTC. Translation gives CASSTMDREEQYF. V and J are TRBV19 and TRBJ2-7; the match to TRBD1 covers 8 bases. Germline values: CDR1 LNHDA, CDR2 SQIVND (reference sequence). The junction had 6 bases not matched to a gene; V was cut back by 4 bases and J by 7 bases. The CDR3 is made up of 13 amino acids.

The chain employs TRBV25-1 and TRBJ2-5; no clear D. The CDR3 length is 15 residues. The germline V gene has CDR1 MGHDK and CDR2 SYGVNS. The V and J ends lost 7 bases and 2 bases respectively, with 17 bases between them. This chain's CDR3 is CASTPTQLSQETQYF. The CDR3 DNA reads as TGTGCCAGCACTCCAACCCAGTTATCTCAAGAGACCCAGTACTTC.

Concerning this clone itself: One end of the junction fails to match germline, which may point to a read error. The V call is TRBV6-1, the J call TRBJ2-7; 9 bases fit TRBD2. The CDR3 covers 15 residues. Per the germline V gene, CDR1 is MNHNS and CDR2 is SASEGT. CDR3 nucleotide sequence: TGTGCCAGCAGCGAAGGAAGGACTAGCGTTTACGAGCAGTACTTC. It is translated as CASSEGRTSVYEQYF.

The rearrangement links TRBV9 to TRBJ1-1, with no clear D. The V gene lost 3 bases and the J gene lost 5 bases, with 5 bases spanning the gap. The CDR3 loop spans 11 amino acids. Per the germline V gene, CDR1 is SGDLS and CDR2 is YYNGEE. DNA of the CDR3: TGTGCCAGCAGCGCCGTGACTGAAGCTTTCTTT. Its translation is CASSAVTEAFF. Looking up the rest from reference TRBV9 and TRBJ1-1 gives the full variable domain: DSGVTQTPKHLITATGQRVTLRCSPRSGDLSVYWYQQSLDQGLQFLIQYYNGEERAKGNILERFSAQQFPDLHSELNLSSLELGDSALYFCASSAVTEAFFGQGTRLTVV.

The chain combines TRBV30 with TRBJ2-1, with D possibly TRBD2 on 5 matching bases. V shed 1 base and J shed 0 bases, with 7 bases lying between them. This CDR3 contains 14 residues. CDR1 is GTSNPN, CDR2 SVGIG, per germline (reference sequence). The CDR3 nucleotides read TGTGCCTGGAGTGAGGGAGTCTCCTACAATGAGCAGTTCTTC. Amino acids: CAWSEGVSYNEQFF. Full variable domain (outside the CDR3, taken from reference TRBV30 and TRBJ2-1): SQTIHQWPATLVQPVGSPLSLECTVEGTSNPNLYWYRQAAGRGLQLLFYSVGIGQISSEVPQNLSASRPQDRQFILSSKKLLLSDSGFYLCAWSEGVSYNEQFFGPGTRLTVL.

The CDR3 DNA follows: TGTGCCAGCACCCGGACAGGCTCGAACACCGGGGAGCTGTTTTTT. Its protein product is CASTRTGSNTGELFF. V gene TRBV25-1 combines with J gene TRBJ2-2; 7 positions match TRBD1. The junction had 5 bases not matched to a gene; V was cut back by 7 bases and J by 0 bases. This CDR3 region has 15 residues. Germline V gives CDR1 MGHDK, CDR2 SYGVNS. Full variable domain (rest looked up from reference TRBV25-1 and TRBJ2-2): EADIYQTPRYLVIGTGKKITLECSQTMGHDKMYWYQQDPGMELHLIHYSYGVNSTEKGDLSSESTVSRIRTEHFPLTLESARPSHTSQYLCASTRTGSNTGELFFGEGSRLTVL.

The chain uses TRBV27 and TRBJ2-7; 11 bases align to TRBD2. The V and J ends lost 5 bases and 0 bases, in that order; junction bases with no gene match: 6. This CDR3 is 16 amino acids long. Germline-derived CDR1 and CDR2 are MNHEY and SMNVEV (reference sequence). This CDR3 is CASSPISGRASYEQYF. CDR3 sequence (DNA): TGTGCCAGCAGTCCCATTAGCGGGAGGGCCTCCTACGAGCAGTACTTC.

The CDR3 coding sequence is TGTGCCAGCAGCCTAACGTCCGCACCCAATGAGCAGTTCTTC. This gives the protein CASSLTSAPNEQFF. The chain links TRBV5-4 to TRBJ2-1; unclear D gene. Germline V gene lookup returns CDR1 SGHNT and CDR2 YYREEE (reference sequence). Trimming left V 4 bases short and J 6 bases short, with 14 bases between. This CDR3 spans 14 amino acids.

This chain connects TRBV13 to TRBJ2-7, with 7 bases fitting TRBD2. Germline V lookup: CDR1 PRHDT, CDR2 FYEKMQ (reference sequence). CDR3 length: 14 amino acids. The ends lost 0 bases at V and 7 bases at J; junction bases unmatched: 6. CDR3 amino acids: CASSLGRGRREQYF. CDR3 in DNA: TGTGCCAGCAGCTTAGGGCGGGGGAGGAGGGAGCAGTACTTC.

The rearrangement links TRBV13 to TRBJ1-1; 8 positions match TRBD1. J was trimmed by 1 base and V by 6 bases; bases with no gene match: 4. CDR3 length equals 14 residues. From germline, CDR1 is PRHDT and CDR2 FYEKMQ (reference sequence). In DNA, the CDR3 is TGTGCCAGCAGATCCGGGACAGGGAACACTGAAGCTTTCTTT. Translation: CASRSGTGNTEAFF.

The J gene is TRBJ2-7, the V gene TRBV5-6, with D possibly being TRBD2 (5 bases). This CDR3 spans 16 amino acids. Germline CDR1 and CDR2: SGHDT and YYEEEE. V lost 0 bases and J lost 3, with 16 bases in between. The CDR3 loop is CASSLGGREHYYEQYF. Here the CDR3 DNA reads TGTGCCAGCAGCTTGGGAGGCCGGGAACACTACTACGAGCAGTACTTC.

The chain is built from TRBV5-1 and TRBJ2-7; D remains ambiguous. V dropped 4 bases and J dropped 2 bases, with 10 bases sitting between them. Germline V gives CDR1 SGHRS, CDR2 YFSETQ. The CDR3 totals 13 residues. The CDR3 spells CASSPRSTYEQYF. The CDR3 DNA is TGCGCCAGCAGCCCCCGGAGCACCTACGAGCAGTACTTC.

This clone occurred once. The rearrangement uses TRBV19 and TRBJ1-2, with a weak D call TRBD1 (5 bases). There are 14 residues in the CDR3. From germline, CDR1 is LNHDA and CDR2 SQIVND (reference sequence). With 4 bases removed from V and 3 bases from J, the gap between germline ends came to 12 bases. The CDR3 loop is CASSTDGGDYGYTF. In nucleotides, the CDR3 is TGTGCCAGTAGTACGGACGGGGGGGACTATGGCTACACCTTC. Full variable domain (outside the CDR3, taken from reference TRBV19 and TRBJ1-2): DGGITQSPKYLFRKEGQNVTLSCEQNLNHDAMYWYRQDPGQGLRLIYYSQIVNDFQKGDIAEGYSVSREKKESFPLTVTSAQKNPTAFYLCASSTDGGDYGYTFGSGTRLTVV.

The gene calls are TRBV28 and TRBJ1-2, with D maybe TRBD1 (6 bases). Germline values: CDR1 MDHEN, CDR2 SYDVKM. The CDR3 runs 13 residues. V lost 6 bases, J lost 4 bases, and 12 bases lay in between. The CDR3 coding sequence is TGTGCCAGCAGCCTGGACAGAGCCTATGGCTACACCTTC. The encoded protein is CASSLDRAYGYTF.

V gene TRBV28 combines with J gene TRBJ1-1; TRBD1 matches 8 bases. CDR1 and CDR2 (germline): MDHEN, SYDVKM. The CDR3 covers 14 residues. V trimming: 6 bases; J trimming: 1 base; junction bases outside the gene matches: 4. CDR3 bases: TGTGCCAGCAGCACGGACAGGGCGAACACTGAAGCTTTCTTT. Encoded protein: CASSTDRANTEAFF. Full variable domain (remainder filled in from reference TRBV28 and TRBJ1-1): DVKVTQSSRYLVKRTGEKVFLECVQDMDHENMFWYRQDPGLGLRLIYFSYDVKMKEKGDIPEGYSVSREKKERFSLILESASTNQTSMYLCASSTDRANTEAFFGQGTRLTVV.

The chain uses TRBV9 and TRBJ2-3; 10 nucleotides line up with TRBD2. Germline loops: CDR1 SGDLS, CDR2 YYNGEE. Losses at the gene ends were 2 bases for V and 4 bases for J; bases not matched to a gene: 1. CDR3 size: 14 residues. CDR3 residues: CASSVSGRADTQYF. The CDR3 DNA follows: TGTGCCAGCAGCGTCAGCGGGAGGGCAGATACGCAGTATTTT.

The chain couples TRBV6-4 to TRBJ2-4, with 8 nucleotides matching TRBD1. The CDR3 totals 18 residues. V lost 5 bases, J lost 0 bases, and 12 bases stayed unmatched. Germline CDR1 reads MRHNA; CDR2 reads SNTAGT. The chain's CDR3 is CASSSDREGSVAKNIQYF. As DNA, the CDR3 is TGTGCCAGCAGTTCGGACAGGGAAGGTAGTGTAGCCAAAAACATTCAGTACTTC.

The J gene is TRBJ2-3, the V gene TRBV2, with D unclear. CDR3 length equals 16 residues. V shed 6 bases and J shed 0 bases, with 16 bases lying between them. Germline values: CDR1 SNHLY, CDR2 FYNNEI. CDR3 residues: CASRVTPKLSTDTQYF. Here the CDR3 DNA reads TGTGCCAGCAGGGTAACACCAAAACTAAGCACAGATACGCAGTATTTT.